These 7 T cell receptor beta chains share one sample of origin, sequenced in a study of shared clonotypes between healthy human individuals. Clones were sequenced by immunoSEQ multiplex PCR, and TCRdb holds only the in-frame ones, with some missing. The sample contains 450,000 to 650,000 clones, just over 75% of which appear only once. Specimen: PBMCs. All receptors come from a middle-aged woman in good health. Some clones in this sample may be carry-over from other donors' samples.

Only one count was recorded for this clone. The chain links TRBV7-3 to TRBJ1-1; 9 positions match TRBD1. CDR3 size: 13 residues. Germline loops: CDR1 SGHTA, CDR2 FQGTGA. The V segment lost 8 bases and the J segment 1 base; nucleotides outside the gene matches: 2. Written as DNA, the CDR3 is TGTGCCAGCGGGACAGGGCGGAACACTGAAGCTTTCTTT. Its protein is CASGTGRNTEAFF.

This clone has more than one count but fewer than ten. V gene TRBV5-4 combines with J gene TRBJ2-7; the D gene is possibly TRBD1 (5 bases). CDR1 SGHNT and CDR2 YYREEE come from the germline V gene (reference sequence). The CDR3 runs to 13 residues. V lost 0 bases and J lost 2, with 6 bases in between. This chain's CDR3 is CASSLGTTYEQYF. For the CDR3, the DNA is TGTGCCAGCAGCTTGGGGACAACCTACGAGCAGTACTTC. The full variable domain, with the rest looked up from reference TRBV5-4 and TRBJ2-7, is ETGVTQSPTHLIKTRGQQVTLRCSSQSGHNTVSWYQQALGQGPQFIFQYYREEENGRGNFPPRFSGLQFPNYSSELNVNALELDDSALYLCASSLGTTYEQYFGPGTRLTVT.

This clone has just one count. The junction does not match germline at one end; this may be a read error. The chain employs TRBV7-2 and TRBJ2-2; 7 positions agree with TRBD2. The CDR3 covers 16 residues. The germline V gene has CDR1 SGHTA and CDR2 FQGNSA. CDR3 protein: CASSQDTLGGPGELFF. The CDR3 region has the DNA TGCGCCAGCAGCCAAGATACGCTGGGAGGGCCCGGGGAGCTGTTTTTT.

This clone was seen a few times. This chain uses TRBV6-6 with TRBJ2-7, with a weak D call TRBD2 (5 bases). The CDR3 consists of 16 residues. Germline CDR1 is MNHNY and CDR2 is SVGAGI (reference sequence). The V gene lost 6 bases and the J gene lost 2 bases, with 20 bases spanning the gap. CDR3 bases: TGTGCCAGCAGAAGCGACGCGCGGGTAGTTGCCTACGAGCAGTACTTC. It specifies CASRSDARVVAYEQYF.

The J gene is TRBJ1-1, the V gene TRBV5-1; D is possibly TRBD1 (6 bases). CDR3 length: 15 residues. V was clipped by 1 base and J by 3 bases, with 13 bases between them. Germline V gene lookup returns CDR1 SGHRS and CDR2 YFSETQ. The CDR3 loop reads CASSLTGFIYTEAFF. In DNA, the CDR3 is TGCGCCAGCAGCTTGACAGGGTTTATATACACTGAAGCTTTCTTT.

On this clone: The same CDR3 is also encoded by other DNA sequences in this sample. This chain uses TRBV2 with TRBJ2-2; D gene ambiguous. V lost 8 bases to trimming and J lost 1 base, with 5 bases between them. The CDR3 covers 12 residues. Germline V CDR1 and CDR2: SNHLY, FYNNEI. CDR3: CASRENTGELFF. The CDR3, as DNA: TGTGCCAGCCGAGAGAACACCGGGGAGCTGTTTTTT.

This chain uses TRBV5-8 with TRBJ1-2, with D tentatively TRBD1 (6 bases). V was trimmed by 3 bases and J by 7 bases, leaving 13 bases between them. Germline loops: CDR1 SGHTS, CDR2 YDEGEE. The CDR3 is 13 residues long. DNA of the CDR3: TGTGCCAGCAGCTGGGAGGGGGTGGCTGGCTACACCTTC. It is translated as CASSWEGVAGYTF.